This T cell receptor (beta chain) was documented in a study of blood T cell repertoires in COVID-19. The wider study: T cells, B-cell-depleted T cells, or PBMCs supplied cDNA or gDNA.

Assay: immunoSEQ multiplex PCR; the TCRdb copy retains only in-frame clones and omits some. The data contain over 100,000 clones, around 90% of them singletons. This TCR was recovered from a woman between 45 and 60 years old with COVID-19, enrolled during active disease. The sequencing sample was made of peripheral blood.

The CDR3 here is CASSPRAGVNTGELFF. CDR3 coding DNA: TGTGCCAGCAGCCCACGAGCGGGGGTGAACACCGGGGAGCTGTTTTTT. The V call is TRBV11-3, the J call TRBJ2-2; 8 positions agree with TRBD2. Germline CDR1 is SGHNT and CDR2 is YENEEA. The V and J ends lost 5 bases and 1 base, in that order; junction bases with no gene match: 6. This CDR3 comprises 16 residues.